A single sample gave rise to the 20 T cell receptor beta chains below, sequenced in a study of cytotoxic CD8 clonotypes in ibrutinib-treated CLL. Assay: immunoSEQ multiplex PCR; the TCRdb copy retains only in-frame clones and omits some. The sample carries 150,000 to 200,000 clones, approximately 84% recorded once. The sequenced sample was PBMCs, obtained after 24 months of ibrutinib treatment. Receptors were obtained from a human donor with chronic lymphocytic leukemia.

The gene calls are TRBV28 and TRBJ2-7; 10 positions agree with TRBD1. The germline gives CDR1 MDHEN, CDR2 SYDVKM. The ends lost 5 bases at V and 6 bases at J; junction bases unmatched: 7. CDR3 length: 14 amino acids. The CDR3 sequence is CASSPPDRGREQYF. The CDR3 bases are TGTGCCAGCAGTCCACCTGACAGGGGGCGCGAGCAGTACTTC.

The chain carries TRBV7-3 and TRBJ1-1; the D is unclear. V was clipped by 5 bases and J by 1 base, with 8 bases between them. Germline V lookup: CDR1 SGHTA, CDR2 FQGTGA. This CDR3 comprises 13 residues. The CDR3 nucleotides read TGTGCCAGCAGCGATACTTGGAACACTGAAGCTTTCTTT. This translates into CASSDTWNTEAFF.

This chain uses TRBV7-2 with TRBJ1-1; D gene uncertain. The ends were cut back, 5 bases at V and 5 bases at J, with 9 bases in the middle. CDR1 is SGHTA and CDR2 is FQGNSA in the germline V gene. The CDR3 consists of 12 residues. CDR3 bases: TGTGCCAGCAGCCCCGCCAGGACTGAAGCTTTCTTT. It yields the protein CASSPARTEAFF.

The gene calls are TRBV6-1 and TRBJ2-2; 7 bases line up with TRBD1. The CDR3 contains 17 residues. Germline V lookup: CDR1 MNHNS, CDR2 SASEGT. J gave up 1 base and V 1 base, and 6 bases lay outside the gene matches. The CDR3 spells CASSEVKGAVNTGELFF. The CDR3 DNA follows: TGTGCCAGCAGTGAAGTCAAGGGGGCCGTGAACACCGGGGAGCTGTTTTTT.

This clone was seen more than once but under ten times. This rearrangement joins TRBV7-8 to TRBJ1-5; no reliable D call. This CDR3 has 19 amino acids. Germline V gives CDR1 SGHVS, CDR2 FQNEAQ. Trimming pared 5 bases from V and 0 bases from J, leaving 23 bases between. CDR3 loop: CASSKQPWAQAISNQPQHF. The DNA for the CDR3 is TGTGCCAGCAGCAAACAACCCTGGGCGCAGGCGATTAGCAATCAGCCCCAGCATTTT.

The chain is built from TRBV23-1 and TRBJ1-4; possible D gene TRBD1, 5 bases. TRBV23-1 is given ORF status, its function remaining uncertain. This CDR3 spans 15 amino acids. The ends were cut back, 3 bases at V and 5 bases at J, with 13 bases in the middle. The CDR3 is CASSHLTASNEKLFF. The CDR3 nucleotides are TGCGCCAGCAGTCACCTGACAGCCTCCAATGAAAAACTGTTTTTT.

The J gene is TRBJ1-2, the V gene TRBV5-1, with TRBD1 matching 7 bases. The germline V gene has CDR1 SGHRS and CDR2 YFSETQ. This CDR3 is built from 15 residues. J was trimmed by 5 bases and V by 4 bases; bases with no gene match: 11. This CDR3 is CASSNARQGGYGYTF. CDR3 DNA sequence: TGCGCCAGCAGCAACGCCAGACAGGGCGGATATGGCTACACCTTC.

The chain combines TRBV7-6 with TRBJ2-2; a weak D match, TRBD1 (6 bases). The CDR3 runs 16 residues. V lost 4 bases to trimming and J lost 2 bases, with 14 bases between them. The V gene's germline CDR1 is SGHVS and CDR2 FNYEAQ. CDR3 nucleotides: TGTGCCAGCAGCTCTCCGGGACACGCCAACACCGGGGAGCTGTTTTTT. This codes for CASSSPGHANTGELFF.

The chain has TRBV30 and TRBJ1-2; 9 positions match TRBD1. This CDR3 spans 14 amino acids. Trimming cost V 5 bases and J 3 bases; bases outside gene matches: 7. Germline V CDR1 and CDR2: GTSNPN, SVGIG (reference sequence). The CDR3 bases are TGTGCCTGGGACAGGGGGTTTTTGGACTATGGCTACACCTTC. Translated, it gives CAWDRGFLDYGYTF.

The chain is built from TRBV11-1 and TRBJ1-1; the match to TRBD1 covers 7 bases. Germline values: CDR1 SGHAT, CDR2 FQDESV (reference sequence). V lost 1 base and J lost 11; bases outside the gene matches: 7. This CDR3 has 13 amino acids. In DNA, the CDR3 is TGTGCCAGCAGCTTAGAGGGGGCTCGGATTGCTTTCTTT. Its protein is CASSLEGARIAFF.

This chain links TRBV30 with TRBJ1-2, with 9 nucleotides matching TRBD1. V lost 0 bases to trimming and J lost 2 bases; unmatched junction nucleotides: 4. Looked up from germline, CDR1 is GTSNPN and CDR2 is SVGIG (reference sequence). The CDR3 runs to 15 residues. The CDR3 nucleotides are TGTGCCTGGAGTGTAATCGGGACAGGGAACTATGGCTACACCTTC. It yields the protein CAWSVIGTGNYGYTF.

In nucleotides, the CDR3 is TGTGCCAGCAGCTTTCAGCTCCAAGAGACCCAGTACTTC. Protein: CASSFQLQETQYF. The chain links TRBV11-2 to TRBJ2-5; D is uncertain. Per germline, CDR1 SGHAT and CDR2 FQNNGV. The V end was cut by 3 bases, the J end by 1 base, with 6 bases between. The CDR3 loop spans 13 amino acids.

The gene calls are TRBV18 and TRBJ1-4, with D possibly being TRBD1 (5 bases). Germline lookup yields CDR1 KGHSH and CDR2 LQKENI. The CDR3 has 15 amino acids. V lost 1 base, J lost 4 bases, and 10 bases lay in between. This chain's CDR3 is CASSPQRGDNEKLFF. In DNA form, the CDR3 reads TGTGCCAGCTCACCACAGAGGGGCGATAATGAAAAACTGTTTTTT.

The CDR3 DNA reads TGTGCCAGCAGCTTAAATCGAGGCGCAGATACGCAGTATTTT. It translates to CASSLNRGADTQYF. V and J are TRBV7-3 and TRBJ2-3; D not resolved. Looked up from germline, CDR1 is SGHTA and CDR2 is FQGTGA. The CDR3 totals 14 residues. The V end was cut by 1 base, the J end by 4 bases, with 9 bases between.

V gene TRBV6-6 combines with J gene TRBJ2-7, with TRBD1 matching 8 bases. Trimming took 4 bases from V and 2 from J; bases not matched to a gene: 10. Germline V gene data show CDR1 as MNHNY and CDR2 as SVGAGI (reference sequence). This CDR3 spans 16 amino acids. The CDR3 nucleotides are TGTGCCAGCAGTTGGGACAGGCGGTCCCAAACCTACGAGCAGTACTTC. Its translation is CASSWDRRSQTYEQYF.

The table lists this clone with a count of one. The chain uses TRBV29-1 and TRBJ2-1; TRBD1 agrees at 10 bases. V was clipped by 7 bases and J by 3 bases; unmatched bases: 3. The CDR3 totals 13 residues. CDR1 is SQVTM, CDR2 ANQGSEA, per germline. CDR3 protein: CSARTGGYNEQFF. Written as DNA, the CDR3 is TGCAGCGCGCGGACAGGGGGCTACAATGAGCAGTTCTTC.

The V gene is TRBV5-6, the J gene TRBJ1-4, with D unclear. This CDR3 comprises 12 residues. The germline gives CDR1 SGHDT, CDR2 YYEEEE. With 5 bases removed from V and 8 bases from J, the gap between germline ends came to 10 bases. In DNA, the CDR3 is TGTGCCAGCAGTTTTCGCAGGGAAAAACTGTTTTTT. Translating it yields CASSFRREKLFF. Full variable domain (remainder filled in from reference TRBV5-6 and TRBJ1-4): DAGVTQSPTHLIKTRGQQVTLRCSPKSGHDTVSWYQQALGQGPQFIFQYYEEEERQRGNFPDRFSGHQFPNYSSELNVNALLLGDSALYLCASSFRREKLFFGSGTQLSVL.

V usage is TRBV2 and J usage is TRBJ2-2, with no clear D. V dropped 3 bases and J dropped 2 bases, with 13 bases sitting between them. The length of the CDR3 is 16 residues. Per germline, CDR1 SNHLY and CDR2 FYNNEI. The DNA of the CDR3 is TGTGCCAGCAGTGAGCGCTCGGGCGTAAACACCGGGGAGCTGTTTTTT. Translation: CASSERSGVNTGELFF. Full variable domain (rest looked up from reference TRBV2 and TRBJ2-2): EPEVTQTPSHQVTQMGQEVILRCVPISNHLYFYWYRQILGQKVEFLVSFYNNEISEKSEIFDDQFSVERPDGSNFTLKIRSTKLEDSAMYFCASSERSGVNTGELFFGEGSRLTVL.

This chain links TRBV7-8 with TRBJ2-2; 11 positions match TRBD2. Germline assignment: CDR1 SGHVS and CDR2 FQNEAQ. The CDR3 contains 19 residues. Losses at the gene ends were 6 bases for V and 3 bases for J; bases not matched to a gene: 15. For the CDR3, the DNA is TGTGCCAGCAGATCTCCTCGGGTAGCGGGAGGGCCGGACACCGGGGAGCTGTTTTTT. This translates into CASRSPRVAGGPDTGELFF.

V is TRBV10-1 and J is TRBJ2-7; tentatively, D is TRBD2 (5 bases). Trimming removed 7 bases at V and 6 bases at J, with 16 bases between. The CDR3 consists of 13 residues. Looked up from germline, CDR1 is WNHNN and CDR2 is SYGVQD (reference sequence). DNA for the CDR3: TGCGCCAGCACCCTACCTTGGGAGAGCGAGCAGTACTTC. Translated, it gives CASTLPWESEQYF.